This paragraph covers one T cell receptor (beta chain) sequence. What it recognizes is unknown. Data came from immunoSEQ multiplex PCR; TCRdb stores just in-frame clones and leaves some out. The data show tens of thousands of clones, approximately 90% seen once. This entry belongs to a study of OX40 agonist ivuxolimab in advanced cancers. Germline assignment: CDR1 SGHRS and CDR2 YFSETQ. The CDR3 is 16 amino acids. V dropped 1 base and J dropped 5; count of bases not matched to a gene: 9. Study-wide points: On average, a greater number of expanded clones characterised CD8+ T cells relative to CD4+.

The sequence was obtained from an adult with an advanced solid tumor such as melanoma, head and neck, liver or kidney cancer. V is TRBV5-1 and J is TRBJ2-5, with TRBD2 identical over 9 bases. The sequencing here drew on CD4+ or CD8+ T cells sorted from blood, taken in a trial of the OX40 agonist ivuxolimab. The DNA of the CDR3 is TGCGCCAGCAGCTTGTCTAGTAGCGGGAGATGGGAGACCCAGTACTTC. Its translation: CASSLSSSGRWETQYF.